This section outlines one T cell receptor (beta chain) sequence together with its context. Its antigen remains unidentified. The data derive from a study of PD-1 blockade in classical Hodgkin lymphoma. CDR1 MNHEY and CDR2 SVGAGI come from the germline V gene. After removal of 2 bases from V and 8 bases from J, the junction contained 4 bases not matched to a gene. The CDR3 sequence is 15 residues long. Study findings and constraints: Compared with baseline, CD4+ but not CD8+ TCR diversity had risen significantly by C4D1.

There was relapse after autologous stem cell transplantation in every patient, and there was variation in brentuximab vedotin exposure. Measured with immunoSEQ multiplex PCR; TCRdb has only the in-frame clones, and not every one. Of about 40,000 clones listed, about 90% are singletons. The sample was peripheral blood mononuclear cells (PBMCs), taken at baseline. The genes are TRBV6-5 and TRBJ1-6, with 9 bases aligning to TRBD1. This clonotype was obtained from a human donor with classical Hodgkin lymphoma. This CDR3 reads CASSYGTGKHSPLHF. The CDR3, as DNA: TGTGCCAGCAGTTACGGGACAGGGAAGCATTCACCCCTCCACTTT.